Listed below are T cell receptor beta chains from one sample, sequenced in a study of response to subunit inactivated influenza vaccine. TCRdb passed the RT-PCR reads through MiXCR, listing each CDR3 protein once. Found here are about 500,000 distinct CDR3 sequences, about 17% of them singletons; the top ten hold roughly 3%. Sequencing used CD4+ T cells sorted from PBMCs, obtained around 25 months after vaccination. These receptors came from a man aged 50-75 years who received an inactivated influenza vaccine. Each CDR3 is given with its conserved first and last residue. The order of the fields is J gene, clone size, D gene, V gene, CDR3 protein, CDR3 DNA. D genes are given only for firm matches. Expanded clones get a size class; other rows say once, few or many, or leave the size out.

J: TRBJ1-6
size: many
D: -
V: TRBV20-1
CDR3: CSAREKFNNSPLHF
DNA: TGCAGTGCTAGAGAAAAGTTTAATAATTCACCCCTCCACTTT

J: TRBJ2-5
size: -
D: -
V: TRBV30
CDR3: CAWSLGAGAGPETQYF
DNA: TGTGCCTGGAGTCTCGGTGCAGGGGCGGGCCCTGAGACCCAGTACTTC

J: TRBJ2-3
size: few
D: -
V: TRBV7-2
CDR3: CASSSHRGGDTQYF
DNA: TGTGCCAGCAGCTCACACAGGGGAGGAGATACGCAGTATTTT

J: TRBJ2-2
size: -
D: -
V: TRBV24-1
CDR3: CATSGSGGELFF
DNA: TGTGCCACCAGTGGATCCGGCGGGGAGCTGTTTTTT

J: TRBJ1-5
size: few
D: -
V: TRBV20-1
CDR3: CSATRTDGNSNQPQHF
DNA: TGCAGTGCAACGCGGACCGATGGGAATAGCAATCAGCCCCAGCATTTT

J: TRBJ2-1
size: few
D: -
V: TRBV20-1
CDR3: CSARNMESSYNEQFF
DNA: TGCAGTGCTAGGAATATGGAGAGCTCCTACAATGAGCAGTTCTTC

J: TRBJ2-6
size: few
D: -
V: TRBV20-1
CDR3: CSARVFPPSSGANVLTF
DNA: TGCAGTGCTAGAGTGTTCCCGCCTAGCTCTGGGGCCAACGTCCTGACTTTC

J: TRBJ2-5
size: -
D: TRBD2
V: TRBV2
CDR3: CASRGSGRAETQYF
DNA: TGTGCCAGCAGGGGTAGCGGGAGGGCGGAGACCCAGTACTTC

J: TRBJ1-2
size: -
D: -
V: TRBV4-2
CDR3: CASSQDTAGYGYTF
DNA: TGTGCCAGCAGCCAAGATACGGCCGGCTATGGCTACACCTTC

J: TRBJ2-7
size: -
D: TRBD2
V: TRBV20-1
CDR3: CSARELAGASYEQYF
DNA: TGCAGTGCTAGGGAACTAGCGGGAGCCTCATACGAGCAGTACTTC

J: TRBJ2-5
size: -
D: TRBD1
V: TRBV20-1
CDR3: CSGLRQGSQETQYF
DNA: TGCAGTGGGTTAAGACAGGGATCGCAAGAGACCCAGTACTTC

J: TRBJ2-2
size: -
D: TRBD1
V: TRBV10-3
CDR3: CAATDRGPNTGELFF
DNA: TGTGCCGCCACCGACAGGGGTCCGAACACCGGGGAGCTGTTTTTT

J: TRBJ1-5
size: few
D: -
V: TRBV6-2/TRBV6-3
CDR3: CASRRTDPSNQPQHF
DNA: TGTGCCAGCAGGCGGACTGATCCGAGCAATCAGCCCCAGCATTTT

J: TRBJ1-2
size: few
D: -
V: TRBV7-2
CDR3: CASSFLSGTPSGYTF
DNA: TGTGCCAGCAGCTTCCTCTCGGGGACCCCGTCGGGCTACACCTTC

J: TRBJ2-5
size: few
D: TRBD1
V: TRBV28
CDR3: CASSWGTGVETQYF
DNA: TGTGCCAGCAGTTGGGGGACAGGGGTAGAGACCCAGTACTTC

J: TRBJ2-1
size: -
D: TRBD2
V: TRBV7-3
CDR3: CASSPTYPTSGRAQEQFF
DNA: TGTGCCAGCAGCCCAACCTATCCTACTAGCGGGAGGGCCCAGGAGCAGTTCTTC

J: TRBJ1-2
size: few
D: -
V: TRBV20-1
CDR3: CSEKAGQILYGYTF
DNA: TGCAGTGAAAAGGCCGGACAGATTCTCTATGGCTACACCTTC

J: TRBJ2-1
size: -
D: -
V: TRBV20-1
CDR3: CSARRAPGSYNEQFF
DNA: TGCAGTGCTAGACGAGCTCCTGGGTCCTACAATGAGCAGTTCTTC

J: TRBJ2-2
size: few
D: -
V: TRBV11-2
CDR3: CASSLQGSIGELFF
DNA: TGTGCCAGCAGCTTACAGGGGAGTATCGGGGAGCTGTTTTTT

J: TRBJ2-2
size: -
D: TRBD1
V: TRBV14
CDR3: CASRLQGAGELFF
DNA: TGTGCCAGCAGACTTCAGGGGGCAGGGGAGCTGTTTTTT

J: TRBJ2-1
size: few
D: -
V: TRBV2
CDR3: CASSEAPIPKREQFF
DNA: TGTGCCAGCAGTGAAGCGCCCATTCCGAAGCGAGAGCAGTTCTTC

J: TRBJ2-2
size: -
D: -
V: TRBV6-2/TRBV6-3
CDR3: CASSKRGTGELFF
DNA: TGTGCCAGCAGTAAACGGGGCACCGGGGAGCTGTTTTTT

J: TRBJ2-7
size: -
D: -
V: TRBV28
CDR3: CASRRLYSNREQYF
DNA: TGTGCCAGCAGGCGGCTTTACAGCAATAGGGAGCAGTACTTC

J: TRBJ1-2
size: few
D: -
V: TRBV24-1
CDR3: CATTIANYGYTF
DNA: TGTGCCACCACGATAGCTAACTATGGCTACACCTTC

J: TRBJ1-1
size: -
D: TRBD1
V: TRBV29-1
CDR3: CSVEITGTGAEAFF
DNA: TGCAGCGTTGAAATCACGGGGACAGGAGCTGAAGCTTTCTTT

J: TRBJ2-7
size: many
D: -
V: TRBV28
CDR3: CASSFSQGRGSYEQYF
DNA: TGTGCCAGCAGTTTTTCCCAGGGTCGGGGTTCCTACGAGCAGTACTTC

J: TRBJ2-1
size: -
D: TRBD2
V: TRBV28
CDR3: CASRQAGGHNEQFF
DNA: TGTGCCAGCAGGCAAGCGGGAGGCCATAATGAGCAGTTCTTC

J: TRBJ1-2
size: few
D: TRBD1
V: TRBV4-2
CDR3: CASSQAGQGAGGYTF
DNA: TGTGCCAGCAGCCAGGCTGGACAGGGGGCTGGCGGCTACACCTTC

J: TRBJ1-1
size: few
D: -
V: TRBV7-2
CDR3: CASSVDGIEAFF
DNA: TGTGCCAGCAGCGTAGATGGGATTGAAGCTTTCTTT

J: TRBJ2-5
size: few
D: -
V: TRBV4-1
CDR3: CASSHGKGVEETQYF
DNA: TGCGCCAGCAGCCACGGGAAGGGGGTGGAGGAGACCCAGTACTTC

J: TRBJ1-1
size: many
D: -
V: TRBV3-1
CDR3: CASSYRWSTEAFF
DNA: TGTGCCAGCAGTTACCGGTGGTCCACTGAAGCTTTCTTT

J: TRBJ2-7
size: few
D: -
V: TRBV5-1
CDR3: CASSLEYGRASYEQYF
DNA: TGCGCCAGCAGCTTGGAATACGGTCGGGCCTCCTACGAGCAGTACTTC

J: TRBJ2-1
size: -
D: TRBD1
V: TRBV19
CDR3: CASSVTGVNEQFF
DNA: TGTGCCAGTAGTGTCACAGGGGTCAATGAGCAGTTCTTC

J: TRBJ2-1
size: many
D: TRBD2
V: TRBV20-1
CDR3: CSASQTSGNEQFF
DNA: TGCAGTGCTTCCCAGACTAGCGGGAATGAGCAGTTCTTC

J: TRBJ2-7
size: -
D: -
V: TRBV27
CDR3: CASSFTGTGSYEQYF
DNA: TGTGCCAGCAGTTTCACAGGGACTGGCTCCTACGAGCAGTACTTC

J: TRBJ2-6
size: -
D: -
V: TRBV28
CDR3: CASSLPGIGANVLTF
DNA: TGTGCCAGCAGTTTACCGGGGATTGGGGCCAACGTCCTGACTTTC

J: TRBJ2-3
size: -
D: TRBD2
V: TRBV7-6
CDR3: CASSPLLAGSTDTQYF
DNA: TGTGCCAGCAGCCCGTTACTAGCGGGATCCACAGATACGCAGTATTTT

J: TRBJ2-7
size: many
D: TRBD2
V: TRBV20-1
CDR3: CSAVAGTSGEQYF
DNA: TGCAGTGCGGTAGCCGGGACTAGCGGCGAGCAGTACTTC

J: TRBJ2-3
size: -
D: -
V: TRBV18
CDR3: CASSPPAITDTQYF
DNA: TGTGCCAGCTCACCACCGGCGATCACAGATACGCAGTATTTT

J: TRBJ2-5
size: -
D: -
V: TRBV5-1
CDR3: CASSLGTRDQETQYF
DNA: TGCGCCAGCAGCCTAGGGACACGGGACCAAGAGACCCAGTACTTC

J: TRBJ2-2
size: -
D: -
V: TRBV6-2/TRBV6-3
CDR3: CASSYRVVGGAGELFF
DNA: TGTGCCAGCAGTTACCGTGTGGTCGGCGGGGCCGGGGAGCTGTTTTTT